This entry lists 3 T cell receptor beta chains sequenced from one sample in a study of long-term antiretroviral therapy in people with HIV. This was the immunoSEQ v3.0 assay at survey level. TCRdb keeps only in-frame clones here, not all; method: immunoSEQ multiplex PCR. The sample yields tens of thousands of clones, around 80% seen once. Sequenced material: unsorted PBMCs, taken 0.1 years before starting antiretroviral therapy. The receptor source for this set is a man aged 18 to 30 with HIV.

V is TRBV30 and J is TRBJ2-3; D is unclear. Germline V gene lookup returns CDR1 GTSNPN and CDR2 SVGIG (reference sequence). V lost 3 bases, J lost 6 bases, and 19 bases lay in between. CDR3 length: 15 amino acids. The DNA for the CDR3 is TGTGCCTGGAGGGCCTATAATGTCTTTCCGGATACGCAGTATTTT. Protein: CAWRAYNVFPDTQYF. The entire variable domain, with the rest obtained from reference TRBV30 and TRBJ2-3, is as follows: SQTIHQWPATLVQPVGSPLSLECTVEGTSNPNLYWYRQAAGRGLQLLFYSVGIGQISSEVPQNLSASRPQDRQFILSSKKLLLSDSGFYLCAWRAYNVFPDTQYFGPGTRLTVL.

CDR3 in DNA: TGCAGCGTTGAAGACAAGACAGCGACTCACTATGAGCAGTTCTTC. Protein product: CSVEDKTATHYEQFF. The chain links TRBV29-1 to TRBJ2-1; weak D call: TRBD1 (5 bases). The germline V gene encodes CDR1 SQVTM and CDR2 ANQGSEA. The V end lost 0 bases, the J end lost 8 bases, and 17 bases lay between the germline ends. This CDR3 spans 15 amino acids.

The DNA of the CDR3 is TGTGCCAGCAGCCGTAGGGGACAGCCTTTCTATGGCTACACCTTC. Its translation: CASSRRGQPFYGYTF. The chain has TRBV28 and TRBJ1-2; 7 nucleotides align to TRBD1. The CDR3 totals 15 residues. J lost 4 bases, V lost 6 bases, and 11 bases had no gene match. Germline CDR1 and CDR2: MDHEN and SYDVKM.